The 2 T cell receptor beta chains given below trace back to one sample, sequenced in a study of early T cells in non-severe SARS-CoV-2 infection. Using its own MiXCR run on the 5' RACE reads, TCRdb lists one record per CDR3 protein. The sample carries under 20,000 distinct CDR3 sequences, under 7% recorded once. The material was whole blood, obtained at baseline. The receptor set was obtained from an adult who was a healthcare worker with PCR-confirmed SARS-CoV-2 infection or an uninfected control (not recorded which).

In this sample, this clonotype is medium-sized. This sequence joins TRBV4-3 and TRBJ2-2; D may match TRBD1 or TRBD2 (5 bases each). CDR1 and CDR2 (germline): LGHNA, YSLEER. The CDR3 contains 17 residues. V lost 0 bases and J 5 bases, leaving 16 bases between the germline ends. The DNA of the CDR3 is TGCGCCAGCAGCCAAGACCCCCGAGGGGATGGGACCGGGGAGCTGTTTTTT. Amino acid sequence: CASSQDPRGDGTGELFF.

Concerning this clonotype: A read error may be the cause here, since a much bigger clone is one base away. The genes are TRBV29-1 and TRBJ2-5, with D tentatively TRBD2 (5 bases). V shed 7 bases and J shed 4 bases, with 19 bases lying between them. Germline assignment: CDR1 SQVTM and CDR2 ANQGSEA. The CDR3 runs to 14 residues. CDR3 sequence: CSGVPARTPETQYF. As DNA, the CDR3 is TGCAGCGGTGTCCCAGCTAGGACTCCAGAGACCCAGTACTTC. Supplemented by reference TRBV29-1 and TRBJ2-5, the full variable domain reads SAVISQKPSRDICQRGTSLTIQCQVDSQVTMMFWYRQQPGQSLTLIATANQGSEATYESGFVIDKFPISRPNLTFSTLTVSNMSPEDSSIYLCSGVPARTPETQYFGPGTRLLVL.